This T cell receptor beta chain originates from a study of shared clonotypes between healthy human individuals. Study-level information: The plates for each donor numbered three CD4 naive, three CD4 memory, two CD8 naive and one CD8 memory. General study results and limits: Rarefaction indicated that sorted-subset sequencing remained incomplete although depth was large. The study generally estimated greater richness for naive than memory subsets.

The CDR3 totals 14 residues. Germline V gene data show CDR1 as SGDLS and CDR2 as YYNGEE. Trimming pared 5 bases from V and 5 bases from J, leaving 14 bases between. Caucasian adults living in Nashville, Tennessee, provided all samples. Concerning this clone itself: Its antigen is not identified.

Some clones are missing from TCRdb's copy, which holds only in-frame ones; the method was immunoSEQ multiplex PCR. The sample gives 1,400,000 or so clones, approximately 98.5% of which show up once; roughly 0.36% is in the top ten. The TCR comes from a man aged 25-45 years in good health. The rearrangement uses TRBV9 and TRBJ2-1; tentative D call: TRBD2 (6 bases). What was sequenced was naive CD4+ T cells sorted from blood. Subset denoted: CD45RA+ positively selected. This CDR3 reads CASSRGSGDNEQFF. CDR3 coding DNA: TGTGCCAGCAGTCGGGGTAGCGGAGACAATGAGCAGTTCTTC.